Below are 13 T cell receptor beta chains sequenced from a single sample in a study of CD8 T cells in ankylosing spondylitis (TCRdb year 2017). The library came from 5' RACE. TCRdb records Illumina HiSeq 2500 as the sequencer. TCRdb's own reprocessing of the public reads used fastp at Q25 and MiXCR and kept productive beta chains. Every distinct CDR3 protein forms one entry, paired with its most common genes and DNA. The sample table contains approximately 220,000 distinct CDR3 sequences; only one count was recorded for under 12% of them. The leading ten clones occupy approximately 20% of the sample. Sequenced: blood, either unsorted or a sorted T cell fraction (not recorded which). Receptors originate from a male donor with ankylosing spondylitis or in good health (not recorded which).

This clonotype was counted at least ten times. This sequence joins TRBV28 and TRBJ2-2; 9 nucleotides line up with TRBD2. This CDR3 region has 14 residues. V was clipped by 5 bases and J by 6 bases; unmatched bases: 4. Germline V CDR1 and CDR2: MDHEN, SYDVKM. CDR3 nucleotide sequence: TGTGCCAGCAGTCGGACTAGCGCGGCCGGGGAGCTGTTTTTT. It yields the protein CASSRTSAAGELFF.

This clonotype occurred many times. The chain recombines TRBV20-1 with TRBJ2-7; tentative D call: TRBD1 (6 bases). In germline, CDR1 is DFQATT, CDR2 SNEGSKA (reference sequence). CDR3 size: 12 residues. V was clipped by 6 bases and J by 0 bases, with 9 bases between them. Here the CDR3 reads CSARDTSYEQYF. Here the CDR3 DNA reads TGCAGTGCCAGGGACACCTCCTACGAGCAGTACTTC.

This clonotype was observed many times. The chain joins TRBV4-2 to TRBJ2-3; the match to TRBD1 covers 8 bases. Germline V gives CDR1 LGHNA, CDR2 YNFKEQ. The ends lost 1 base at V and 6 bases at J; junction bases unmatched: 6. The CDR3 consists of 15 residues. The CDR3: CASSQVDRATDTQYF. The CDR3 DNA follows: TGTGCCAGCAGCCAAGTGGACAGGGCGACGGATACGCAGTATTTT.

Many counts were recorded for this clonotype. The J gene is TRBJ2-7, the V gene TRBV7-9, with a weak D call TRBD2 (5 bases). The CDR3 covers 14 residues. Trimming took 0 bases from V and 6 from J, leaving 12 bases between them. Germline V gives CDR1 SEHNR, CDR2 FQNEAQ (reference sequence). CDR3 sequence reads: CASSLAPSGSEQYF. DNA of the CDR3: TGTGCCAGCAGCTTAGCGCCTTCTGGGAGCGAGCAGTACTTC.

This clonotype was seen many times. The chain employs TRBV7-2 and TRBJ2-5; D is undetermined. Germline CDR1 is SGHTA and CDR2 is FQGNSA. The CDR3 sequence is 13 residues long. Trimming pared 1 base from V and 1 base from J, leaving 4 bases between. CDR3 in amino acids: CASSLEVQETQYF. For the CDR3, the DNA is TGTGCCAGCAGCTTAGAGGTCCAAGAGACCCAGTACTTC.

This clonotype was recorded at least ten times. The chain joins TRBV7-2 to TRBJ1-4, with unresolved D. The germline CDR1 and CDR2 sequences are SGHTA and FQGNSA. This CDR3 has 16 residues. V lost 2 bases, J lost 0 bases, and 10 bases lay in between. The CDR3: CASSLKGTATNEKLFF. CDR3 DNA: TGTGCCAGCAGCTTAAAGGGCACAGCAACTAATGAAAAACTGTTTTTT.

There are many counts of this clonotype. The V call is TRBV6-5, the J call TRBJ1-5; no reliable D call. Looked up from germline, CDR1 is MNHEY and CDR2 is SVGAGI. The CDR3 is made up of 12 amino acids. V shed 8 bases and J shed 1 base, with 6 bases lying between them. The CDR3 region has the DNA TGTGCCAGCGGAACCAGCAATCAGCCCCAGCATTTT. As protein: CASGTSNQPQHF.

Many counts were recorded for this clonotype. The chain combines TRBV11-2 with TRBJ2-3, with D unresolved. The V gene's germline CDR1 is SGHAT and CDR2 FQNNGV. Between the trimmed V and J ends, which lost 0 bases and 6 bases, there was a span of 10 bases. The CDR3 length is 14 residues. The CDR3 DNA follows: TGTGCCAGCAGCTTAGATCTGGTAGGGGATACGCAGTATTTT. Protein product: CASSLDLVGDTQYF.

This chain uses TRBV10-3 with TRBJ2-3; 16 nucleotides match TRBD2. CDR1 and CDR2 (germline): ENHRY, SYGVKD. V shed 4 bases, J shed 3 bases, and the junction held 7 bases outside the gene matches. The CDR3 extends over 18 amino acids. CDR3 protein: CAISGGTSGGAETDTQYF. The CDR3 nucleotides read TGTGCCATCAGTGGCGGGACTAGCGGGGGGGCCGAGACAGATACGCAGTATTTT.

This clonotype has ten or more counts. In nucleotides, the CDR3 is TGCGCCAGCAGCTACGGACAGGGAACAACCTACGAGCAGTACTTC. The encoded protein is CASSYGQGTTYEQYF. The chain uses TRBV5-1 and TRBJ2-7; 8 nucleotides line up with TRBD1. Trimming took 3 bases from V and 2 from J; bases not matched to a gene: 7. From germline, CDR1 is SGHRS and CDR2 YFSETQ. CDR3 length: 15 amino acids.

V and J are TRBV6-5 and TRBJ1-1, with D uncertain. The CDR3 is 15 residues long. The ends were cut back, 0 bases at V and 0 bases at J, with 8 bases in the middle. CDR1 and CDR2 from the germline V gene are MNHEY and SVGAGI. The CDR3 here is CASSYSAELNTEAFF. DNA for the CDR3: TGTGCCAGCAGTTACTCCGCAGAGTTGAACACTGAAGCTTTCTTT.

The CDR3 DNA reads TGTGCCAGCAGCTCGAGGGGGCTACACACCGGGGAGCTGTTTTTT. Translation: CASSSRGLHTGELFF. V gene TRBV7-8 combines with J gene TRBJ2-2; 7 bases match TRBD1. CDR1 and CDR2 (germline): SGHVS, FQNEAQ. The CDR3 covers 15 residues. The J segment lost 3 bases and the V segment lost 4 bases, leaving 5 bases of the junction unmatched.

The chain links TRBV5-1 to TRBJ1-1, with a tentative D call TRBD1 (5 bases). The CDR3 runs 14 residues. The V gene's germline CDR1 is SGHRS and CDR2 YFSETQ. V was shortened by 1 base and J by 1 base, with 8 bases between the two germline ends. The CDR3 is CASSLQGQNTEAFF. The DNA of the CDR3 is TGCGCCAGCAGCTTGCAAGGACAGAACACTGAAGCTTTCTTT.